The rows below give T cell receptor beta chains drawn from one sample of a study of blood T cells in healthy people across ages. TCRdb fed the 5' RACE reads into MiXCR, producing one record per CDR3 protein. The sample gives around 1.5 million distinct CDR3 sequences, 40% to 50% of which show up once; roughly 8.2% is in the top ten. Sequencing was carried out using blood. All receptors come from a woman aged 18-30 years in good health. Both conserved end residues are part of each CDR3. D genes are given only for firm matches. Clone size is stated in some rows and not others, as once, few, many or a class when expanded.

j_call | v_call | clone_size | d_call | cdr3_aa | cdr3_nt
TRBJ2-5 | TRBV7-7 | once | . | CASSSRDPYQETQYF | TGTGCTAGCAGCTCAAGGGACCCGTACCAAGAGACCCAGTACTTC
TRBJ2-3 | TRBV24-1 | . | TRBD1 | CATSEPPGQGATDTQYF | TGTGCCACCAGTGAGCCCCCGGGACAGGGGGCCACAGATACGCAGTATTTT
TRBJ2-3 | TRBV6-5 | few | . | CASRYPGEDTQYF | TGTGCCAGCAGGTATCCGGGGGAAGATACGCAGTATTTT
TRBJ2-7 | TRBV5-6 | . | TRBD2 | CASSFRTSGGLGEQYF | TGTGCCAGCAGCTTCCGGACTAGCGGGGGATTAGGCGAGCAGTACTTC
TRBJ2-4 | TRBV7-2 | few | . | CASSKPGQGKNIQYF | TGTGCCAGCAGCAAGCCGGGACAAGGGAAAAACATTCAGTACTTC
TRBJ2-7 | TRBV6-4 | . | TRBD2 | CASTPAGGSYNEQYF | TGTGCCAGCACCCCAGCGGGAGGCAGCTACAATGAGCAGTACTTC
TRBJ1-4 | TRBV27 | . | TRBD1 | CASSLATTGAREKLFF | TGTGCCAGCAGTTTAGCGACCACAGGGGCGAGGGAAAAACTGTTTTTT
TRBJ2-1 | TRBV29-1 | many | TRBD2 | CSVAPKLANNEQFF | TGCAGCGTCGCCCCGAAACTAGCGAACAATGAGCAGTTCTTC
TRBJ2-2 | TRBV7-8 | . | . | CASSSLEADGELFF | TGTGCCAGCAGCTCACTCGAGGCAGACGGGGAGCTGTTTTTT
TRBJ2-3 | TRBV10-3 | . | . | CAIRTGSDTQYF | TGTGCCATCAGGACGGGGTCAGATACGCAGTATTTT
TRBJ2-7 | TRBV12-3/TRBV12-4 | . | TRBD1 | CASSPDRPPYEQYF | TGTGCCAGCAGCCCGGACAGGCCACCCTACGAGCAGTACTTC
TRBJ2-7 | TRBV29-1 | . | . | CSVEDRLLEQYF | TGCAGCGTCGAAGACAGACTTCTCGAGCAGTACTTC
TRBJ2-3 | TRBV10-2 | . | TRBD1 | CASRGTGGRDTQYF | TGCGCCAGCAGAGGAACAGGGGGCAGAGATACGCAGTATTTT
TRBJ2-5 | TRBV21-1 | few | . | CASSKPALAGNHQETQYF | TGTGCCAGCAGCAAACCCGCCCTAGCGGGGAACCACCAAGAGACCCAGTACTTC
TRBJ2-1 | TRBV27 | . | . | CAGSFTGSNYRISYNEQFF | TGTGCCGGCAGTTTTACCGGCTCGAACTATCGTATATCCTACAATGAGCAGTTCTTC
TRBJ1-4 | TRBV6-6 | . | . | CASSSPTRRREEKLFF | TGTGCCAGCAGCTCACCGACTAGGCGACGGGAGGAAAAACTGTTTTTT
TRBJ2-1 | TRBV9 | few | TRBD2 | CASSVSGTGYNEQFF | TGTGCCAGCAGCGTCAGCGGGACCGGCTACAATGAGCAGTTCTTC
TRBJ2-1 | TRBV6-1 | . | TRBD2 | CASSEARSSGGANEQFF | TGTGCCAGCAGTGAAGCGCGGTCTAGCGGGGGGGCGAATGAGCAGTTCTTC